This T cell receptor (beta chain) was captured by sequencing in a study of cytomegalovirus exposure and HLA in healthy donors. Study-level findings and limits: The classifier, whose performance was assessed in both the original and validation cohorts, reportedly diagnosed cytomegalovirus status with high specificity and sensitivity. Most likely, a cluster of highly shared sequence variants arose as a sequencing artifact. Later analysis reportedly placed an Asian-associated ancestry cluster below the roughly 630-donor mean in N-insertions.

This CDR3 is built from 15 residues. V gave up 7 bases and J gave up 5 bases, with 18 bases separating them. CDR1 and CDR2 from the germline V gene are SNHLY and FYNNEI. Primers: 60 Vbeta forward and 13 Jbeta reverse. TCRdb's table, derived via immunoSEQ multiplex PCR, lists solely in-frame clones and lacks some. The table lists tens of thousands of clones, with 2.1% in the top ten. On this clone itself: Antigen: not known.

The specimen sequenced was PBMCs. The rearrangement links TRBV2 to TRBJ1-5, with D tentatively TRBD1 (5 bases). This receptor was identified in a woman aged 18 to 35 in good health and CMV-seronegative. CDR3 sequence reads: CASTMNPRGDQPQHF. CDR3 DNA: TGTGCCAGCACCATGAATCCCCGGGGGGATCAGCCCCAGCATTTT.